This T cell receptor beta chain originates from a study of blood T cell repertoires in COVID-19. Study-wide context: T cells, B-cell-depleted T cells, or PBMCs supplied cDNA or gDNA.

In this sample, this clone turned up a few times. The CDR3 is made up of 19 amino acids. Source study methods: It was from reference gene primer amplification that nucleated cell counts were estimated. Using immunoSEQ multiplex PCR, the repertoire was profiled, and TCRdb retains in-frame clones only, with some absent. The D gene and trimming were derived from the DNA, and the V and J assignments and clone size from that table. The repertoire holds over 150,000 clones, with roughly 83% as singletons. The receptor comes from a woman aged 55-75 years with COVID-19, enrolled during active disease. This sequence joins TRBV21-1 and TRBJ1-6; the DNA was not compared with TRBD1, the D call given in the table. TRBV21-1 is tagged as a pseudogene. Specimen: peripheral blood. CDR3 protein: CASRGRHRGPSSYNSPLHF. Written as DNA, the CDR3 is TGTGCCAGCAGAGGGAGGCACAGGGGGCCAAGCTCCTATAATTCACCCCTCCACTTT.